The 21 T cell receptor beta chains given below trace back to one sample, sequenced in a study of cytomegalovirus exposure and HLA in healthy donors. PCR primers comprised 60 Vbeta and 13 Jbeta primers. Produced via immunoSEQ multiplex PCR; TCRdb's table is partial and in-frame only. The table lists around 150,000 clones, approximately 80% of them singletons, with about 1.7% in the top ten. Sequencing was carried out using PBMCs. Receptors were obtained from a man in his forties in good health and CMV-seronegative.

This clone was counted a few times. The J gene is TRBJ2-3, the V gene TRBV9, with 14 bases aligning to TRBD2. CDR3 size: 18 residues. V lost 4 bases, J lost 4 bases, and 11 bases stayed unmatched. Looked up from germline, CDR1 is SGDLS and CDR2 is YYNGEE. This CDR3 is CASSTRLAGGPVADTQYF. For the CDR3, the DNA is TGTGCCAGCAGCACGAGACTAGCGGGGGGGCCGGTGGCAGATACGCAGTATTTT.

This clone occurred a few times. J is TRBJ2-1 and V is TRBV29-1; D perhaps matches TRBD1 (5 bases). V lost 4 bases and J 7 bases, leaving 20 bases between the germline ends. This CDR3 region has 15 residues. The germline V gene encodes CDR1 SQVTM and CDR2 ANQGSEA. CDR3 in DNA: TGCAGCGTTGTTCCGACCGCTATTAAGGGGAATGAGCAGTTCTTC. It yields the protein CSVVPTAIKGNEQFF.

The J gene is TRBJ1-4, the V gene TRBV19, with D unclear. The CDR3 covers 10 residues. Trimming removed 10 bases at V and 7 bases at J, with 7 bases between. Germline V gene lookup returns CDR1 LNHDA and CDR2 SQIVND (reference sequence). The CDR3 loop is CATYGEKLFF. CDR3 coding DNA: TGTGCCACCTATGGTGAAAAACTGTTTTTT.

This sequence joins TRBV2 and TRBJ1-5, with a weak D call TRBD1 (6 bases). V was pared by 7 bases and J by 4 bases, with 11 bases between. Germline loops: CDR1 SNHLY, CDR2 FYNNEI. CDR3 length equals 13 residues. In nucleotides, the CDR3 is TGTGCCAGCACATACAGGGAGAATCAGCCCCAGCATTTT. This encodes CASTYRENQPQHF.

V is TRBV19 and J is TRBJ2-3; 9 bases are shared with TRBD1. CDR1 LNHDA and CDR2 SQIVND come from the germline V gene (reference sequence). J gave up 4 bases and V 3 bases, and 11 bases lay outside the gene matches. This CDR3 has 17 residues. The CDR3 sequence: CASSIVDRGIGADTQYF. In DNA form, the CDR3 reads TGTGCCAGTAGTATTGTCGACAGGGGGATAGGGGCAGATACGCAGTATTTT.

The V gene is TRBV27, the J gene TRBJ2-7, with TRBD2 matching over 14 bases. Germline V gene lookup returns CDR1 MNHEY and CDR2 SMNVEV (reference sequence). The CDR3 extends over 16 amino acids. The J segment lost 2 bases and the V segment lost 5 bases, leaving 5 bases of the junction unmatched. In nucleotides, the CDR3 is TGTGCCAGCAGTCTGGGACTAGCGGGAGACGCCTACGAGCAGTACTTC. Protein sequence: CASSLGLAGDAYEQYF.

The chain couples TRBV7-9 to TRBJ1-1; D perhaps matches TRBD1 (6 bases). The CDR3 is 13 amino acids. The V end lost 5 bases, the J end lost 5 bases, and 12 bases lay between the germline ends. Germline V gene lookup returns CDR1 SEHNR and CDR2 FQNEAQ (reference sequence). The chain's CDR3 is CASSQGGWTEAFF. The CDR3 DNA sequence: TGTGCCAGCAGCCAAGGGGGTTGGACTGAAGCTTTCTTT.

The chain is built from TRBV7-6 and TRBJ1-5; 9 nucleotides line up with TRBD1. Per the germline V gene, CDR1 is SGHVS and CDR2 is FNYEAQ. The CDR3 runs 15 residues. Trimming at V came to 1 base and at J to 6 bases, leaving 4 bases not matched to a gene. The CDR3 sequence is CASSLGDRVGQPQHF. CDR3 nucleotides: TGTGCCAGCAGCTTAGGGGACAGGGTTGGTCAGCCCCAGCATTTT.

The gene calls are TRBV28 and TRBJ2-7, with 8 bases identical to TRBD1. Germline V CDR1 and CDR2: MDHEN, SYDVKM. Germline trimming cut 5 bases from V and 0 bases from J; bases unmatched to any gene: 9. CDR3 length equals 16 residues. The CDR3 bases are TGTGCCAGCAGTCTCATAATAACAGGGGGCTCCTACGAGCAGTACTTC. Protein: CASSLIITGGSYEQYF.

A word on this clone: One junction end does not reproduce the germline sequence, and a read error may be involved. The chain has TRBV6-1 and TRBJ1-6; 10 nucleotides align to TRBD1. The germline CDR1 and CDR2 sequences are MNHNS and SASEGT. CDR3 length: 15 amino acids. The CDR3 spells CASSEGGDRGSSLHF. CDR3 nucleotide sequence: TGTGCCAGCAGTGAAGGAGGGGACAGGGGTTCATCCCTCCACTTT.

There are a few counts of this clone. The chain couples TRBV28 to TRBJ2-2; possibly TRBD1 for D (6 bases). CDR1 is MDHEN, CDR2 SYDVKM, per germline. Trimming took 6 bases from V and 3 from J, leaving 14 bases between them. This CDR3 has 15 amino acids. The CDR3: CASRTPDSYTGELFF. For the CDR3, the DNA is TGTGCCAGCAGAACCCCGGACAGCTACACCGGGGAGCTGTTTTTT.

The CDR3 DNA follows: TGTGCCAGCAGGTCGAGTGGACTAGCGGGGCCCCAAGAGACCCAGTACTTC. The encoded protein is CASRSSGLAGPQETQYF. The V call is TRBV2, the J call TRBJ2-5; 12 nucleotides match TRBD2. V lost 6 bases and J lost 1; bases outside the gene matches: 9. Germline V lookup: CDR1 SNHLY, CDR2 FYNNEI. The CDR3 covers 17 residues.

This clone was seen more than once but under ten times. This chain joins TRBV6-1 and TRBJ1-3, with D uncertain. V lost 6 bases and J lost 0, with 9 bases in between. Germline V lookup: CDR1 MNHNS, CDR2 SASEGT. CDR3 length: 14 amino acids. CDR3 nucleotides: TGTGCCAGCAGGGGCGGGGACTCTGGAAACACCATATATTTT. This sequence encodes CASRGGDSGNTIYF.

In nucleotides, the CDR3 is TGTGCCAGCAGATCGCCGCGGATACTTTCCAATGAGCAGTTCTTC. It yields the protein CASRSPRILSNEQFF. The V call is TRBV28, the J call TRBJ2-1; D is undetermined. Looked up from germline, CDR1 is MDHEN and CDR2 is SYDVKM. The germline V and J ends were trimmed by 6 bases and 6 bases, with 18 bases remaining between them. This CDR3 has 15 amino acids.

V and J are TRBV9 and TRBJ1-4, with 9 bases lining up with TRBD1. V was clipped by 0 bases and J by 8 bases; unmatched bases: 5. This CDR3 is 15 amino acids long. Germline assignment: CDR1 SGDLS and CDR2 YYNGEE. The CDR3 is CASSVEGQGWEKLFF. The CDR3 DNA is TGTGCCAGCAGCGTAGAGGGACAGGGATGGGAAAAACTGTTTTTT.

V usage is TRBV10-3 and J usage is TRBJ2-2; D perhaps matches TRBD2 (5 bases). V was shortened by 10 bases and J by 1 base, with 19 bases between the two germline ends. This CDR3 is built from 16 residues. Germline V CDR1 and CDR2: ENHRY, SYGVKD. CDR3 protein: CATLPSSAGNTGELFF. The CDR3 coding sequence is TGTGCCACCCTCCCGTCAAGCGCGGGGAACACCGGGGAGCTGTTTTTT.

The gene calls are TRBV28 and TRBJ2-3; D is ambiguous. Germline loops: CDR1 MDHEN, CDR2 SYDVKM. The CDR3 length is 14 residues. V was trimmed by 2 bases and J by 4 bases, leaving 10 bases between them. CDR3 sequence: CASSLRLAPDTQYF. The DNA of the CDR3 is TGTGCCAGCAGTTTAAGGTTAGCCCCAGATACGCAGTATTTT.

The count of this clone is one. The chain joins TRBV4-1 to TRBJ2-1; a weak D match, TRBD2 (8 bases). Germline loops: CDR1 MGHRA, CDR2 YSYEKL. Between the trimmed V and J ends, which lost 5 bases and 15 bases, there was a span of 23 bases. The length of the CDR3 is 14 residues. CDR3 DNA: TGCGCCAGCAGCACCCTAGGACAGGCCGGGGGGGTGTTCTTC. Translated: CASSTLGQAGGVFF.

The chain is built from TRBV9 and TRBJ1-2, with 8 bases aligning to TRBD1. The CDR3 extends over 15 amino acids. The germline gives CDR1 SGDLS, CDR2 YYNGEE. V lost 4 bases, J lost 4 bases, and 9 bases stayed unmatched. The CDR3 DNA sequence: TGTGCCAGCAGCCCACACACACAGGGGGGCTATGGCTACACCTTC. It translates to CASSPHTQGGYGYTF. Together with reference TRBV9 and TRBJ1-2, the CDR3 gives the full variable domain: DSGVTQTPKHLITATGQRVTLRCSPRSGDLSVYWYQQSLDQGLQFLIQYYNGEERAKGNILERFSAQQFPDLHSELNLSSLELGDSALYFCASSPHTQGGYGYTFGSGTRLTVV.

The rearrangement joins TRBV27 to TRBJ1-1; tentative D call: TRBD1 (6 bases). V was cut by 5 bases and J by 1 base, with 11 bases left in between. The CDR3 sequence is 14 residues long. The V gene's germline CDR1 is MNHEY and CDR2 SMNVEV (reference sequence). The CDR3 coding sequence is TGTGCCAGCAGTCCCCTACAGGGGAACACTGAAGCTTTCTTT. Translated, it gives CASSPLQGNTEAFF.

The CDR3 DNA reads TGCGCCAGCAGCCAAGCTGTAGCGGGGGCCTACGAGCAGTACTTC. Protein: CASSQAVAGAYEQYF. The V and J genes are TRBV4-1 and TRBJ2-5, with TRBD2 identical over 9 bases. The J call may be mistaken, given a closer DNA end match to TRBJ2-7. The CDR3 extends over 15 amino acids. Germline CDR1 reads MGHRA; CDR2 reads YSYEKL.